These 3 T cell receptor beta chains originate from one sample sequenced in a study of shared clonotypes between healthy human individuals. Generated by immunoSEQ multiplex PCR, the TCRdb table keeps only in-frame clones and is missing some. The sample contains approximately 640,000 clones, about 92% of which appear only once. The sequenced sample consisted of memory CD8+ T cells from PBMCs. The subset was: CD45RO+ cells pooled with CCR7-negative TemRA cells. These receptors were collected from a man aged 18 to 35 in good health. Some clones in this sample may be carry-over from other donors' samples.

In DNA form, the CDR3 reads TGTGCCAGCAGCTTAGATCTGGCAGGGAGTAGGGTATATGGCTACACCTTC. It specifies CASSLDLAGSRVYGYTF. The rearrangement links TRBV7-9 to TRBJ1-2, with TRBD1 as a possible D gene (5 bases). Germline V gene lookup returns CDR1 SEHNR and CDR2 FQNEAQ (reference sequence). The length of the CDR3 is 17 residues. The V end lost 1 base, the J end lost 5 bases, and 20 bases lay between the germline ends.

This clone showed up just once. This chain joins TRBV5-5 and TRBJ2-7, with D perhaps TRBD2 (5 bases). Germline lookup yields CDR1 SGHKS and CDR2 YYEKEE (reference sequence). Trimming left V 0 bases short and J 7 bases short, with 11 bases between. The CDR3 is made up of 13 amino acids. The DNA for the CDR3 is TGTGCCAGCAGCTTGGCCGGAGGCTGGGAGCAGTACTTC. It encodes CASSLAGGWEQYF.

The gene calls are TRBV9 and TRBJ2-7; the match to TRBD2 covers 8 bases. This CDR3 comprises 14 residues. Germline V gene sequence: CDR1 SGDLS, CDR2 YYNGEE. Losses at the gene ends were 5 bases for V and 4 bases for J; bases not matched to a gene: 8. The CDR3 loop is CASREGLDSYEQYF. In DNA form, the CDR3 reads TGTGCCAGCAGAGAGGGACTAGACAGTTACGAGCAGTACTTC. Using reference TRBV9 and TRBJ2-7 for the parts outside the CDR3, the full variable domain is DSGVTQTPKHLITATGQRVTLRCSPRSGDLSVYWYQQSLDQGLQFLIQYYNGEERAKGNILERFSAQQFPDLHSELNLSSLELGDSALYFCASREGLDSYEQYFGPGTRLTVT.